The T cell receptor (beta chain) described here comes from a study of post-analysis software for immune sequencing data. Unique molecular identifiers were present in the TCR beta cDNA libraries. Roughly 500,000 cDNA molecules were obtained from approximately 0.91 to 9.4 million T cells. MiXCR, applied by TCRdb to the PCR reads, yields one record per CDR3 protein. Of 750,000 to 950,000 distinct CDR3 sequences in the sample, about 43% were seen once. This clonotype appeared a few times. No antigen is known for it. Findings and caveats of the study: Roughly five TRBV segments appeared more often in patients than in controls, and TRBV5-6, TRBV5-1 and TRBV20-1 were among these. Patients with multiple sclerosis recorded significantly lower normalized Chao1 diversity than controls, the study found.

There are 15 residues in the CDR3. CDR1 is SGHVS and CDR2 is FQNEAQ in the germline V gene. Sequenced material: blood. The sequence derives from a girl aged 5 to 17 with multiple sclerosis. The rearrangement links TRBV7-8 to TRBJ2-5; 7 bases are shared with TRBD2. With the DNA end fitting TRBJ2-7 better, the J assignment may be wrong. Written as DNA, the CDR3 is TGTGCCAGCAGCTTAGGTGGGGGAGGGTCCAACGAGCAGTACTTC. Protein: CASSLGGGGSNEQYF.